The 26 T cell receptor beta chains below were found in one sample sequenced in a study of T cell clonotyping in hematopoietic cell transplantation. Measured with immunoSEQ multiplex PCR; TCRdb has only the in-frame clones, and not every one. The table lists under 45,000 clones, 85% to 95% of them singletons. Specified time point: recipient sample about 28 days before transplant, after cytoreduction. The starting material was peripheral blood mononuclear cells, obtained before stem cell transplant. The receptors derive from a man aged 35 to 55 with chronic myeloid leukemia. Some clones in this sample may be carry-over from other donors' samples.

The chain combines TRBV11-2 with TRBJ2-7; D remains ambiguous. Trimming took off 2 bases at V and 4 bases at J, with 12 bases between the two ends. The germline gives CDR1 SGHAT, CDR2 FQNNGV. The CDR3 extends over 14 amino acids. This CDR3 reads CASSLSSSGYEQYF. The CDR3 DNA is TGTGCCAGCAGCTTAAGTTCCTCGGGTTACGAGCAGTACTTC.

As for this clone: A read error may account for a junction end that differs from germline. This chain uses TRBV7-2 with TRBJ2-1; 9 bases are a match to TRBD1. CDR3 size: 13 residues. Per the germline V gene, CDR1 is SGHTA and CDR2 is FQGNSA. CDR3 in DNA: TGTGCCAGCAGCCAGGACAGGGGACGGCGTACGATCTTC. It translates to CASSQDRGRRTIF.

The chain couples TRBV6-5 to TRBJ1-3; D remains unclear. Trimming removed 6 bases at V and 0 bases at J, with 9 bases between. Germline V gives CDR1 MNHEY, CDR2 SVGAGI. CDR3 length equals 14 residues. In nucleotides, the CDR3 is TGTGCCAGCAGCCCCGCCTTCTCTGGAAACACCATATATTTT. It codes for CASSPAFSGNTIYF.

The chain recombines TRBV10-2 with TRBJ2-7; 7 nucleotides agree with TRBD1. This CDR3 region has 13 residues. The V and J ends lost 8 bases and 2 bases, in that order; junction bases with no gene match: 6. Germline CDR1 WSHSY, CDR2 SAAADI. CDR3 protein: CASGTAFTYEQYF. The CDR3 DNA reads TGCGCCAGCGGGACAGCGTTTACCTACGAGCAGTACTTC.

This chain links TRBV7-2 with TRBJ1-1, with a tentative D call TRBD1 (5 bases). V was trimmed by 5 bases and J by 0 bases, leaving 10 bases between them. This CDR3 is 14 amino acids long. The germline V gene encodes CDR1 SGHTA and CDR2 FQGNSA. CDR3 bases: TGTGCCAGCAGCCCCGCGGGGCTGAACACTGAAGCTTTCTTT. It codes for CASSPAGLNTEAFF.

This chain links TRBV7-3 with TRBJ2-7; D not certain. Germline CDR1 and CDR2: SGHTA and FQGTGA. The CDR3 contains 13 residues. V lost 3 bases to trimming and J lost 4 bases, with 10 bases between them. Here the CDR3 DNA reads TGTGCCAGCAGCTTCGGCCCAAAATACGAGCAGTACTTC. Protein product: CASSFGPKYEQYF.

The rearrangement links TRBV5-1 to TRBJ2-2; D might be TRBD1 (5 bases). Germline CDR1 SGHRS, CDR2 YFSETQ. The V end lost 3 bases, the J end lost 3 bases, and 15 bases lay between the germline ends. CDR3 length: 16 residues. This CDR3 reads CASSSQGSPDTGELFF. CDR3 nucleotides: TGCGCCAGCAGCTCGCAGGGTTCCCCGGACACCGGGGAGCTGTTTTTT.

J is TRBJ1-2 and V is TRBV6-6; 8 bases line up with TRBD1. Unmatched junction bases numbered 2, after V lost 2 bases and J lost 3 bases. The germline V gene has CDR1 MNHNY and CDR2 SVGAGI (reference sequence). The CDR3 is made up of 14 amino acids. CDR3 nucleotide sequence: TGTGCCAGCAGTTACGTACAGGGGGACTATGGCTACACCTTC. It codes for CASSYVQGDYGYTF.

CDR3 amino acids: CAPAGQGAKEAFF. In DNA, the CDR3 is TGTGCCCCAGCAGGACAGGGGGCAAAGGAAGCTTTCTTT. The chain is built from TRBV2 and TRBJ1-1; 11 positions agree with TRBD1. Unmatched junction bases numbered 10, after V lost 11 bases and J lost 8 bases. This CDR3 is built from 13 residues. The germline CDR1 and CDR2 sequences are SNHLY and FYNNEI.

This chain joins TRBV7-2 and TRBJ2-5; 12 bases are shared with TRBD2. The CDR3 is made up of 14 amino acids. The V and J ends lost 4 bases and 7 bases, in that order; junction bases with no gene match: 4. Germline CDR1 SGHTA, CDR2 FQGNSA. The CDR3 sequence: CASSSSGGAGTQYF. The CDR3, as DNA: TGTGCCAGCAGCTCTAGCGGGGGGGCGGGGACCCAGTACTTC.

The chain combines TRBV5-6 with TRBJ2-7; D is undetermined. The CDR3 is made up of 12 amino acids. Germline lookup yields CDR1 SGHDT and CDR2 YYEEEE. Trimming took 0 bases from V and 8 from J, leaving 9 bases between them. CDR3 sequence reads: CASSLGDNKQYF. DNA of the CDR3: TGTGCCAGCAGCTTGGGTGACAATAAGCAGTACTTC.

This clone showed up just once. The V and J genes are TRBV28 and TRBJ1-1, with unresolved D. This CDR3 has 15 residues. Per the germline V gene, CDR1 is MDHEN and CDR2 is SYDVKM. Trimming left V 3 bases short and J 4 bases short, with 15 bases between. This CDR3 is CASSFPGRLGTEAFF. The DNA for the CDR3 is TGTGCCAGCAGTTTCCCGGGCCGACTTGGCACTGAAGCTTTCTTT.

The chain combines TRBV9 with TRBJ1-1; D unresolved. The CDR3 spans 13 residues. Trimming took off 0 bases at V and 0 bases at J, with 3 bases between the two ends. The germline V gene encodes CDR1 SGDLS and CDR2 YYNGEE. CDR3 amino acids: CASSVGMNTEAFF. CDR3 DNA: TGTGCCAGCAGCGTAGGAATGAACACTGAAGCTTTCTTT.

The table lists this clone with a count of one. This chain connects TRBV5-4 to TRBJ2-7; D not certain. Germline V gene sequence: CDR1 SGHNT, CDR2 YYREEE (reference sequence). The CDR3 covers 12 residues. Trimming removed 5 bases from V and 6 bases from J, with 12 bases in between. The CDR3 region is CASSLSNSEQYF. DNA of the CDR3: TGTGCCAGCAGTTTATCGAACAGCGAGCAGTACTTC.

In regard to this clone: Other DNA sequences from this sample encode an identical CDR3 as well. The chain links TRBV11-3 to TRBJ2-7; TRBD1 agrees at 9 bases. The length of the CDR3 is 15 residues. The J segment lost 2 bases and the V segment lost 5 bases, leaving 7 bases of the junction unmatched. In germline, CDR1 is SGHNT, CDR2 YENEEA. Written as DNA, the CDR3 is TGTGCCAGCAGCCCAGGACAGGGGAAAACCTACGAGCAGTACTTC. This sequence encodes CASSPGQGKTYEQYF.

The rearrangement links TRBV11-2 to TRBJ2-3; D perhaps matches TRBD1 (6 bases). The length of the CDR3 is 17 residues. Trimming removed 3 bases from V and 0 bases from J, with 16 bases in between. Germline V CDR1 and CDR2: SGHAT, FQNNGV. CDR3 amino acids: CASSLGSGTFSTDTQYF. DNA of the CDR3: TGTGCCAGCAGCTTGGGCTCCGGGACATTTAGCACAGATACGCAGTATTTT.

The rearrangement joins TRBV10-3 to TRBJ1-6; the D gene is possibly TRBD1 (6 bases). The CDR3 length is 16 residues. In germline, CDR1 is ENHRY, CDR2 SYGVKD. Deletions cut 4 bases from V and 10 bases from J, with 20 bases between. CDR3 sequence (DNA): TGTGCCATCAGTGGGTCGTACGACAGGTCAGGCTCACCCCTCCACTTT. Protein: CAISGSYDRSGSPLHF.

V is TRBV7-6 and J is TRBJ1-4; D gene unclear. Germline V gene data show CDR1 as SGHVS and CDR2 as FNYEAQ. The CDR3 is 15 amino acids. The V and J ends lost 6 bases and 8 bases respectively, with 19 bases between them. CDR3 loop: CASSPNHNQGEKLFF. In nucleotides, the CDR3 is TGTGCCAGCAGTCCCAATCATAACCAAGGGGAAAAACTGTTTTTT.

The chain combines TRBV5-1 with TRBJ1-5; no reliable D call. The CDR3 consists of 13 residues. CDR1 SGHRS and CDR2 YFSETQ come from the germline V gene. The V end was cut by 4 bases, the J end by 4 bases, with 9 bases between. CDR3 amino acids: CASSIGRNQPQHF. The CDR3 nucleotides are TGCGCCAGCAGCATCGGACGGAATCAGCCCCAGCATTTT. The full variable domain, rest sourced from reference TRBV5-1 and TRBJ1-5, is KAGVTQTPRYLIKTRGQQVTLSCSPISGHRSVSWYQQTPGQGLQFLFEYFSETQRNKGNFPGRFSGRQFSNSRSEMNVSTLELGDSALYLCASSIGRNQPQHFGDGTRLSIL.

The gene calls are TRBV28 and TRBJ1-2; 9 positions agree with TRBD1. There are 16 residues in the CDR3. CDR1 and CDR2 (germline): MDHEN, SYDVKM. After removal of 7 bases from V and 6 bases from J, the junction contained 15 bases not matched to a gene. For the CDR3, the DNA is TGTGCCAGCACCAACTTTGGGGGGACAGGGAATGATGGCTACACCTTC. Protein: CASTNFGGTGNDGYTF.

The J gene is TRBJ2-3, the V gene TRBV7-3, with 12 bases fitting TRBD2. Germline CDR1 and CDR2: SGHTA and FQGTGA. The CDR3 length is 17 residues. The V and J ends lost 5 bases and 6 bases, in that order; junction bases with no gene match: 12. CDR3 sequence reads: CASSARLAGDGGDTQYF. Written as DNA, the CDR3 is TGTGCCAGCAGCGCACGACTAGCGGGGGATGGCGGCGATACGCAGTATTTT. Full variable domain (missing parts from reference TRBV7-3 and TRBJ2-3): GAGVSQTPSNKVTEKGKYVELRCDPISGHTALYWYRQSLGQGPEFLIYFQGTGAADDSGLPNDRFFAVRPEGSVSTLKIQRTERGDSAVYLCASSARLAGDGGDTQYFGPGTRLTVL.

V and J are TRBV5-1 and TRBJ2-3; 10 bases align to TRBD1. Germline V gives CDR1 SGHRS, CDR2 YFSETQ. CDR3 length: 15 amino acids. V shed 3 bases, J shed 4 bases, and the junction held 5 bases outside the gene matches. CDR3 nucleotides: TGCGCCAGCAGCTCCGGACAGGGGGACCCAGATACGCAGTATTTT. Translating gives CASSSGQGDPDTQYF.

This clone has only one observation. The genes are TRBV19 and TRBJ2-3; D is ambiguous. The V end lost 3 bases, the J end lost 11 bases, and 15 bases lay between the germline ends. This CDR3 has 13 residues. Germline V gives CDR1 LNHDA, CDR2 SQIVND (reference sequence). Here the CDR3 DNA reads TGTGCCAGTAGTATCGCAGCCCTGGGTATGCAGTATTTT. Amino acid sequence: CASSIAALGMQYF.

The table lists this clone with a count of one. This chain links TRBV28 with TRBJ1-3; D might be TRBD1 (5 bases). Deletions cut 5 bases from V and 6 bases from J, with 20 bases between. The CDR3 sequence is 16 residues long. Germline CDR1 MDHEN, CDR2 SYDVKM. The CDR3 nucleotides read TGTGCCAGCAGTACGACAGCCGTTGGGGGGTCAAACACCATATATTTT. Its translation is CASSTTAVGGSNTIYF.

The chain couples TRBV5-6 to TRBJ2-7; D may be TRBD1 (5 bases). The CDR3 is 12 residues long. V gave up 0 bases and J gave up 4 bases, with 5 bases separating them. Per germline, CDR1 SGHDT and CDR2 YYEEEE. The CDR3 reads CASSLGQYEQYF. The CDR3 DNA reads TGTGCCAGCAGCTTGGGACAGTACGAGCAGTACTTC.

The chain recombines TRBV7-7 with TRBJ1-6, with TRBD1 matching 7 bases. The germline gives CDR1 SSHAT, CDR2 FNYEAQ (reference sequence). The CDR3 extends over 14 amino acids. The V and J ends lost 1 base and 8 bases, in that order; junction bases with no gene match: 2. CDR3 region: CASSLGTGDSPLHF. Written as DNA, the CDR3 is TGTGCCAGCAGCTTAGGGACAGGCGATTCACCCCTCCACTTT.